This T cell receptor (beta chain) derives from a study of blood T cells in healthy people across ages (dated by TCRdb to the mid-2010s). For the study in its entirety: Template switching captured roughly one uniquely barcoded TCR beta cDNA molecule per two T cells in model experiments. For two donors (one aged 18 to 30 and one aged 80 or older), the study analyzed two additional independent replicas of 1 million unique cDNA reads from the same blood draw. The study measured age-related changes in TCR beta repertoire diversity using deep sequencing normalized with unique cDNA molecular identifiers. The donors were split into four age groups: young (average around 15 years), middle-aged (about 40), aged (more than 55) and long-lived (over 75). To avoid experimental bias, donors of different ages were randomly spread across the sequencing lanes.

Donors were a few dozen systemically healthy Caucasian individuals from Russia aged roughly 6 to 90 years. About 10 milliliters of peripheral blood were drawn from each donor into EDTA-treated Vacutainer tubes. PBMCs were isolated by Ficoll-Paque density-gradient centrifugation, with at least 6 million obtained per sample. Total RNA was extracted from PBMCs with Trizol reagent, with at least 6 micrograms obtained per sample. For every donor, flow cytometry on a PBMC aliquot measured the percentage of naive CD45RAhigh/CD27high T cells. The paper's findings and limits, for the study overall: Observed TCR beta diversity correlated strongly with the percentage of naive T cells measured by flow cytometry. Observed TCR beta diversity per million T cells fell roughly linearly with age, and a significant reduction was already apparent by age roughly 41. Bulk unsorted PBMC profiling prevented conclusive comparison of naive and antigen-experienced compartments. Because donor CMV infection status was unknown, age-related changes in expanded clonotypes were potentially confounded. The long-lived group showed more naive CD4+ T cells, fewer expanded clones and increased TCR diversity than the aged group, suggesting age selection. Total diversity estimates from one million sequenced T cells were considered lower bounds and underestimates.

The CDR3 covers 18 residues, taking in both the cysteine and the phenylalanine. Here the CDR3 DNA is all that survives: 54 bases in frame from base 1. CDR1 and CDR2 (SEHNR, FQNEAQ) derive from the germline V gene (reference sequence). Trimmed from V: 6 bases; trimmed from J: 1 base; junction bases lacking a gene match: 14. Library method: 5' RACE. Reads for this sample came from an Illumina HiSeq 2500. The second PCR ran for roughly 7 to 11 cycles and used a J-beta primer mix along with a sample-barcoded 5' primer. A unique molecular identifier was introduced onto each TCR beta cDNA molecule by a template-switch 5' adaptor carrying 12 random nucleotides. Each sample yielded at least 3 million CDR3-containing paired-end reads. The Mint cDNA synthesis kit, primed by a TRBC-specific oligonucleotide, was used to synthesize first-strand cDNA from all RNA. Following uracil-DNA glycosylase treatment, a first 18-cycle PCR with universal primers M1SS and BC2_uni_R was performed on all cDNA. Per the original workflow: For normalization, 1 million high-quality reads were randomly selected from each sample, with every read carrying a distinct molecular identifier. Instead of being binned into consensus sequences, reads with shared molecular identifiers were discarded. CDR3 identification, clonotype clustering and error correction used MiTCR with a Q25 quality threshold and the strictest error-elimination algorithm. Lower-bound total TCR beta diversity was estimated with a nonparametric unseen species model using Euler transformation. TCRdb reprocessed the public reads (quality trimming at Q25 with fastp, clone calling with MiXCR) and kept in-frame beta chains. Each entry merges the rows of one CDR3 protein and shows their most common DNA and genes. TCRdb's processing, not the authors' own work, is the source of the V and J calls. The sample profile shows approximately 1.5 million distinct CDR3 sequences; approximately 43% of them were found once. Of the sample, about 4% is held by the ten largest clones.

The table lists this clonotype with a few counts. What antigen it recognizes has not been identified. Base-call qualities are not available, and no considerably larger clone is one nucleotide away. The rearrangement joined TRBV7-9 to TRBJ1-2, with 10 bases in between that match TRBD1. The clonotype originates from a woman under 30 in good health. The sample was blood. The CDR3 region reads CASRNIGDRGTINYGYTF. Here is the DNA: TGTGCCAGCAGAAATATTGGGGACAGGGGAACAATTAACTATGGCTACACCTTC.